The clone carrying this T cell receptor beta chain was observed once. Its antigen is unknown. The junction does not match germline at one end; this may be a read error. CDR3 length: 15 amino acids. The data originate from a study of blood T cells in healthy people across ages. Points from the study as a whole: From one million sequenced T cells, diversity estimates were lower bounds.

The authors ran a second PCR of roughly 6 to 11 cycles using a sample-barcoded 5' primer and a J-beta primer mix. TCRdb re-called the 5' RACE reads with MiXCR, one entry per CDR3 protein. The data hold about 400,000 distinct CDR3 sequences, with approximately 52% observed a single time. Sequencing input: blood. The rearrangement joins TRBV12-3 or TRBV12-4 to TRBJ1-2, with TRBD1 as a possible D gene (5 bases). The clonotype was recovered from a man aged 55 to 70 in good health. In nucleotides, the CDR3 is TGTGCCAGTAGCCAACTGGGACTCCCTAACTATGTCTACACCTTC. Translation: CASSQLGLPNYVYTF.